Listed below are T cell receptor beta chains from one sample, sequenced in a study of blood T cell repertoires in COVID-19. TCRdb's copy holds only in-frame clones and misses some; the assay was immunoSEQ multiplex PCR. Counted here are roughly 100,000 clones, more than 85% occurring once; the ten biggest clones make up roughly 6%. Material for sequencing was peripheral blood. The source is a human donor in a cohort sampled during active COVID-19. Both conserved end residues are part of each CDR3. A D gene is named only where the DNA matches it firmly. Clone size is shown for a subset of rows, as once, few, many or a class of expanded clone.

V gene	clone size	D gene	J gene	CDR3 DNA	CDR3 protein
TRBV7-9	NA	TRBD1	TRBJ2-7	TGTGCCAGCAGCTCTTCCGGGACAGGGGGTAACGAGCAGTACTTC	CASSSSGTGGNEQYF
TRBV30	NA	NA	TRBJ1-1	TGTGCCTGGAGGATAGGTCAGCAGCGTACTGAAGCTTTCTTT	CAWRIGQQRTEAFF
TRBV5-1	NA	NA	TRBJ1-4	TGCGCCAGCAGCTTGGAAGCAGGCAAAAATGAAAAACTGTTTTTT	CASSLEAGKNEKLFF
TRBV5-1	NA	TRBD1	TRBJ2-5	TGCGCCAGCAGCCATGGACAGGCCCAAGAGACCCAGTACTTC	CASSHGQAQETQYF
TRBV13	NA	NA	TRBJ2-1	TGTGCCAGCAGCTTAGGGTTAGGGGTCAATGAGCAGTTCTTC	CASSLGLGVNEQFF
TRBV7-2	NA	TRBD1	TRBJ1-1	TGTGCCAGCAGCTCAGGGGGTGTCGATGAAGCTTTCTTT	CASSSGGVDEAFF
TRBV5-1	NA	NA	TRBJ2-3	TGCGCCAGCAGCTTGGACAGGAGCACAGATACGCAGTATTTT	CASSLDRSTDTQYF
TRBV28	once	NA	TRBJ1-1	TGTGCCAGCAGTTTATCCGACGGGGGGAACACTGAAGCTTTCTTT	CASSLSDGGNTEAFF
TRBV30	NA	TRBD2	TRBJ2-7	TGTGCCTGGACCCCTAGCGGGAACTCCTACGAGCAGTACTTC	CAWTPSGNSYEQYF
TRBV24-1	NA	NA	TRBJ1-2	TGTGCCACCAGTGATTGGGAGGTTGGCTACACCTTC	CATSDWEVGYTF
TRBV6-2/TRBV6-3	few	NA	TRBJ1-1	TGTGCCAGCAGTCGGACGGGGGAGAACACTGAAGCTTTCTTT	CASSRTGENTEAFF
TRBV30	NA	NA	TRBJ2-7	TGTGCCTGGAGTGGTAACGAGCAAACCACCTACGAGCAGTACTTC	CAWSGNEQTTYEQYF
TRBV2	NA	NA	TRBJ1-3	TGTGCCAGCAGTGAGACACCAGGAAACACCATATATTTT	CASSETPGNTIYF
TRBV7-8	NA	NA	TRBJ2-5	TGTGCCAGCAGCTTAAACAGGGTCCCCGCCCAAGAGACCCAGTACTTC	CASSLNRVPAQETQYF
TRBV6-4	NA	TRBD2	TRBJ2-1	TGTGCCAGCAGCCCGACTAGCGGGGGGGCCAATGAGCAGTTCTTC	CASSPTSGGANEQFF
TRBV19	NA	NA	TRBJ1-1	TGTGCCACCTCAGCCTTCACAGGAGTGGGTGAAGCTTTCTTT	CATSAFTGVGEAFF
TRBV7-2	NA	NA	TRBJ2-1	TGTGCCAGCAGCTTGAGCATGTATGAGCAGTTCTTC	CASSLSMYEQFF
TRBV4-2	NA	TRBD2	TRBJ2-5	TGTGCCAGCAGCCAAGACCTGGGGGCGGGGGGCCCTCAAGAGACCCAGTACTTC	CASSQDLGAGGPQETQYF
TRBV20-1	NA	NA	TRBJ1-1	TGCAGTGCTGTTAGGAACACTGAAGCTTTCTTT	CSAVRNTEAFF
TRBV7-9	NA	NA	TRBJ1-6	TGTGCCAGCAGCTTAGGGCCCCTCGACAATCATTCACCCCTCCACTTT	CASSLGPLDNHSPLHF
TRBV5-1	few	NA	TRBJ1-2	TGCGCCAGCAGCGCGCAAACAGGGAACTATGGCTACACCTTC	CASSAQTGNYGYTF
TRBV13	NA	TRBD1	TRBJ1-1	TGTGCCAACTCGGAGGGGGCGAACACTGAAGCTTTCTTT	CANSEGANTEAFF
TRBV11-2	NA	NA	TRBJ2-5	TGTGCCAGCAGCTTAGATACAGGACGTATCTCAGGAGAGACCCAGTACTTC	CASSLDTGRISGETQYF
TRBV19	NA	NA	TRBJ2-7	TGTGCCAGTAGTATCTCGGGAATGGACCCACCGAACTACTACGAGCAGTACTTC	CASSISGMDPPNYYEQYF
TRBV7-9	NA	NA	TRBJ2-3	TGTGCCAGCAGCCCCGACTCGTCCACAGATACGCAGTATTTT	CASSPDSSTDTQYF
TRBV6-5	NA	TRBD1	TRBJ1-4	TGTGCCAGCAGTTTCCGGACAGGCCTAGAAAAACTGTTTTTT	CASSFRTGLEKLFF
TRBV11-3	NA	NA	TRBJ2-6	TGTGCCAGCAGCCAGGGGGGTACCGGGGCCAACGTCCTGACTTTC	CASSQGGTGANVLTF
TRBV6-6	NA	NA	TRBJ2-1	TGTGCCAGCATTAAAAGCGTATCCTACAATGAGCAGTTCTTC	CASIKSVSYNEQFF
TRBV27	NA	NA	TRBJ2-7	TGTGCCAGCAGTTGGAGGAGCTCCTACGAGCAGTACTTC	CASSWRSSYEQYF
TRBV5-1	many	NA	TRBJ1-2	TGCGCCAGCAGATTGGTAGAGACTTATGGCTACACCTTC	CASRLVETYGYTF
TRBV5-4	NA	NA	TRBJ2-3	TGTGCCAGCAGCTTTCGAGGTAGCGGTGACACAGATACGCAGTATTTT	CASSFRGSGDTDTQYF
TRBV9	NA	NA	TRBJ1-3	TGTGCCAGCAGCGTCAGGGGTTCGGGAAACACCATATATTTT	CASSVRGSGNTIYF
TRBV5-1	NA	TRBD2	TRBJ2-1	TGCGCCAGCAGCTCGCGGCTTGCGGGAGGGCCGGGTGCCGGGGATGAGCAGTTCTTC	CASSSRLAGGPGAGDEQFF
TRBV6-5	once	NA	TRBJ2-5	TGTGCCAGCAGTTACGCGGGGTACCAAGAGACCCAGTACTTC	CASSYAGYQETQYF
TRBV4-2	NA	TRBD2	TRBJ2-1	TGTGCCAGCTCCGAGTCGGCCCGACTAGCGGGGTATCCTGATAATGAGCAGTTCTTC	CASSESARLAGYPDNEQFF
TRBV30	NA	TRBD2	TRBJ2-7	TGTGCCTGGAGGCCGGGAGCGGGGTCGGTCGAGCAGTACTTC	CAWRPGAGSVEQYF
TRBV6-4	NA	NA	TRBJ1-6	TGTGCCAGCAGAGGCAGGGGCCGACTCTATAATTCACCCCTCCACTTT	CASRGRGRLYNSPLHF
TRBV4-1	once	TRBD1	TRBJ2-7	TGCGCCAGCAGCCATTCGGGACAGGGGGCCGCCTACGAGCAGTACTTC	CASSHSGQGAAYEQYF
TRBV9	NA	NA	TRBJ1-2	TGTGCCAGCAGCGTAGGCGATGGCTACACCTTC	CASSVGDGYTF
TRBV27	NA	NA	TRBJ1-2	TGTGCCAGCAGTCTACAGGGACCTTATGGCTACACCTTC	CASSLQGPYGYTF
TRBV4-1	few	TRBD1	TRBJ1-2	TGCGCCAGCAGCGCAGACTACAGGGGCCCGGACTATGGCTACACCTTC	CASSADYRGPDYGYTF
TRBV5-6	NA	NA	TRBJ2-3	TGTGCCAGCAGCCAAAGCAGGGGTAACTACCCCCCGGACACAGATACGCAGTATTTT	CASSQSRGNYPPDTDTQYF
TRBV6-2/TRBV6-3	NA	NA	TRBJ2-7	TGTGCCAGCAGTTACTCTGGAGGGTATTCGTATGACGAGCAGTACTTC	CASSYSGGYSYDEQYF
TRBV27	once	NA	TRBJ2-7	TGTGCCAGCAGTTCAACACGTTACTACGAGCAGTACTTC	CASSSTRYYEQYF
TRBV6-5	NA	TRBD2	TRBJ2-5	TGTGCCAGCAGATTCGGGGGGGCGAAGACCCAGTACTTC	CASRFGGAKTQYF
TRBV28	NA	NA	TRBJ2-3	TGTGCCAGCAGTCTCACAGGACCAGCTAGCACAGATACGCAGTATTTT	CASSLTGPASTDTQYF
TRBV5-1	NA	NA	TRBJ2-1	TGCGCCAGCAGCCGTGGTCAGCCGGGGGAGCAGTTCTTC	CASSRGQPGEQFF
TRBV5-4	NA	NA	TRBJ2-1	TGTGCCAGCAGCTTGGACAGAATAACCTACAATGAGCAGTTCTTC	CASSLDRITYNEQFF
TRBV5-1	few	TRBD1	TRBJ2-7	TGCGCCAGCAGCTTACAGGGGCTGTACGAGCAGTACTTC	CASSLQGLYEQYF
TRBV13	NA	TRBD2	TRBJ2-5	TGTGCCAGCAGCTTAGTTTCGGGAGGTTATCAAGAGACCCAGTACTTC	CASSLVSGGYQETQYF
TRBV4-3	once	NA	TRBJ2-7	TGCGCCAGCAGCCAAGTTGCCGAGCGGGCCTACGAGCAGTACTTC	CASSQVAERAYEQYF
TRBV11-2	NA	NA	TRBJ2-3	TGTGCCAGCAGCTTAGATCCAGCGGGTGGGGATACGCAGTATTTT	CASSLDPAGGDTQYF
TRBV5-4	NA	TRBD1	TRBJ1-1	TGTGCCAGCAGCCCGGGACAGGGGGTTTTAGGGACTGAAGCTTTCTTT	CASSPGQGVLGTEAFF
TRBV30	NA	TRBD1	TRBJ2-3	TGTGCCTGGGGACGACAGGGTTTTAGCACAGATACGCAGTATTTT	CAWGRQGFSTDTQYF